This section outlines one TCR beta chain sequence together with its context. The antigen this receptor binds is unknown. The record has no base qualities; no much larger clone is one base away. Using the deep immunoSEQ assay, TCR CDR3 regions were amplified from genomic DNA by multiplex PCR. Extracted genomic DNA from each cell subset was distributed evenly across all wells of several immunoSEQ 96-well plates, and each plate was treated as a replicate. For sorted subsets, around 200 ng genomic DNA, equal to some 30,000 T cell genomes, was loaded into each replicate PCR. Purified libraries were quantified with a Qubit 3.0 fluorometer, sized on a Bioanalyzer 2100, and re-quantified with the KAPA Library Quantification kit. Every immunoSEQ 96-well plate was sequenced on a dedicated single-read 150-cycle Illumina NextSeq 550 flow cell. As for the original processing: Because only junctional sequences without quality scores were contained in the immunoSEQ output, filtering matching that applied to full-length reads could not be performed. To assign V/J genes and CDR3, sequences were annotated using PyIR, a Python wrapper for IgBLAST v1.9, with IMGT germline references. Reads were filtered out if the reads had weak V/J assignments (E-value above 1e-6), no CDR3, stop codons, out-of-frame junctions, or ambiguous translated residues. A V3J clonotype was defined by an identical inferred V gene, J gene, and CDR3 amino acid sequence. Percentage overlap between repertoires was computed as shared unique clonotypes divided by the size of the smaller repertoire. Three approaches were used to assess repertoire richness: RTK rarefaction, the Chao1 estimator, and Recon v2.1 estimates of unobserved clonotypes. OLGA was used to compute generation probabilities for all TCRbeta clonotypes that the gDNA method yielded from a few donors. TCRdb retrieved this table from immuneACCESS and kept in-frame rearrangements only. Not all clones are present; in checked studies, unresolved V genes account for under half, and no reason is known for the remainder. V and J calls and clone size are copied from that table; D and trimming were computed from the DNA. This sample gives fewer than 1.8 million clones in total; 98% of them show up just once. Roughly 0.35% of the sample is held by the ten biggest clonotypes.

This record comes from a study of shared clonotypes between healthy human individuals (TCRdb year 2020). About the study as a whole: Three men and two women, aged 18 to 49 years, made up the cohort. For each donor, CD4 naive and CD4 memory were each run on three plates, CD8 naive on two plates, and CD8 memory on one plate. To estimate repertoire size and how much clonotypes are shared between individuals, the study performed deep sequencing of blood TCR repertoires from a few healthy adults. Different laboratories and diverse techniques were used to prepare libraries and sequence TCR repertoires, to increase sequencing depth and limit assay-specific biases. Leukapheresis yielded between about 0.85 and 10 billion PBMCs per donor.

The donors were healthy, HIV-negative adults with no recently reported acute infections or vaccinations. Every donor was a Caucasian adult residing in Nashville, Tennessee, USA. CD4+ T cells were enriched by magnetic negative selection, after which naive cells were positively selected on CD45RA and the negative fraction was taken as the memory subset. Blood was collected by leukapheresis, and PBMCs were isolated by Ficoll-Histopaque density gradient centrifugation and then cryopreserved in liquid nitrogen vapor phase. Analytical flow cytometry was used to check the purity and quantity of every magnetically sorted T cell population. Genomic DNA was isolated from each sorted fraction and quantified by UV absorbance on a Nanodrop 2000c. Results and caveats for the whole study, not just this receptor: Sampling was limited to blood, and TCR repertoires in tissue likely differ from TCR repertoires in blood. Even with the large sequencing depth, rarefaction of the sorted-subset datasets indicated that sequencing was incomplete. Compared with non-shared clonotypes, clonotypes shared by all four sorted-subset donors had higher generation probabilities. Naive subsets generally had larger estimated clonotype richness than memory subsets. Pairwise subsampling led to the expectation that sequencing depth would affect the degree of clonotype sharing among donors. The genetic and exposure-history diversity represented was limited by the small number of donors. Sharing across several donors was observed for approximately 4.6% of naive CD4, less than 4% of naive CD8, 2% to 2.5% of memory CD4, and around 0.4% of memory CD8 clonotypes.

The cysteine opens and the phenylalanine closes a CDR3 of 16 amino acids. The retained sequence is limited to the CDR3, 48 bases, with the frame set at the first base. V is pruned by 2 bases and J by 2 bases, leaving 6 bases of the junction without a gene match. The germline V gene supplies CDR1 SGHVS and CDR2 FNYEAQ. Rearrangement joined TRBV7-6 to TRBJ2-3; TRBD2 fits 8 bases in the junction. This clonotype was obtained from a man aged 25 to 40 in good health. Material: naive CD4+ T cells sorted from blood. The sample's cell subset or site label is to be understood as: CD45RA+ positively selected. In nucleotide form, the sequence is TGTGCCAGCAGCTTACTCGCGGGAGGCTCCACAGATACGCAGTATTTT. The resulting protein is CASSLLAGGSTDTQYF.